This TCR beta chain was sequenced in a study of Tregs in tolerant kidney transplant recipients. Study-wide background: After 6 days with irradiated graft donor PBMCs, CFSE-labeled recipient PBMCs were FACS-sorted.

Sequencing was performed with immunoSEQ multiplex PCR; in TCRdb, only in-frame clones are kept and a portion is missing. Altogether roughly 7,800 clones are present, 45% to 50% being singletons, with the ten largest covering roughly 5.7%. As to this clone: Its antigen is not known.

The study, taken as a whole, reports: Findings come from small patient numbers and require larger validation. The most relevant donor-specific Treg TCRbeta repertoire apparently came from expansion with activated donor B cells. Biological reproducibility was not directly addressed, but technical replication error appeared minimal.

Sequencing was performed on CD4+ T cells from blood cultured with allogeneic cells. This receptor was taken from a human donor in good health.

Written as DNA, the CDR3 is TGTGCCACCAGCAGCCTGGACAGGGGCGGGGGTGAAAAACTGTTTTTT. Residues: CATSSLDRGGGEKLFF. V gene TRBV15 combines with J gene TRBJ1-4, with 9 positions matching TRBD1. With 3 bases clipped from V and 7 bases from J, the junction kept 9 bases outside the gene matches. This CDR3 is built from 16 residues. From germline, CDR1 is LNHNV and CDR2 YYDKDF (reference sequence).